This entry describes one T cell receptor beta chain. No antigen is known for it. V shed 2 bases and J 5 bases; nucleotides not matched to a gene: 18. The CDR3 sequence is 18 residues long. The germline V gene encodes CDR1 MNHEY and CDR2 SVGAGI. Using its own MiXCR run on the RT-PCR reads, TCRdb lists one record per CDR3 protein. The table shows 150,000 to 200,000 distinct CDR3 sequences, with 12% occurring only once. This sample was included in a study of response to subunit inactivated influenza vaccine. Findings and limits, study-wide: Authors suggested that a seasonal influenza vaccination recruits few new T cells each time.

These records were also assigned to another study, of T cells expressing NK-cell markers. That report adds: 5'RACE template switching with UMIs produced the TCR beta cDNA. HCMV serostatus: most of the eight sequenced donors positive, one negative. The same clonotypes also predominated in the CD3+CD56-NKG2C+ fraction of a few donors. There remained a lack of clarity about HCMV specificity of expanded NKG2C+ T cell clones.

The chain uses TRBV6-5 and TRBJ2-7; 7 positions agree with TRBD2. This receptor was taken from a man in his fifties or sixties who received an inactivated influenza vaccine. The sample in question was CD8+ T cells sorted from PBMCs, obtained roughly 13 days after vaccination. This CDR3 reads CASSYGSTTGGGNDEQYF. As DNA, the CDR3 is TGTGCCAGCAGTTACGGGAGCACGACCGGCGGGGGAAATGACGAGCAGTACTTC.